The present T cell receptor (beta chain) was sequenced within a study of immune heterogeneity within non-small cell lung tumors. The CDR3 is 15 residues long. J lost 4 bases, V lost 1 base, and 4 bases had no gene match. Germline V gives CDR1 MNHEY, CDR2 SMNVEV (reference sequence). Bulk tumor gDNA, about 630 ng per sample, served as the TCR template. While surgery was under way, several biopsies spaced far apart were taken per primary tumor. Newly diagnosed with untreated non-small cell lung cancer, the patients underwent curative surgery. TCR beta CDR3 amplification used multiplex PCR with 32 V and 13 J primers. TCRdb re-called the multiplex PCR reads through MiXCR, storing one row per CDR3 protein. Of 10,000 to 15,000 distinct CDR3 sequences in the sample, 20% to 25% were seen once. Relative to its sample, this clonotype is medium-sized (0.01 to 0.1%). Its antigen is unidentified. Study-wide results and caveats: High-frequency clones unique to single sites coexisted with identical dominant CDR3 beta clonotypes that recurred across tumor sites within a patient. High-frequency T-cell receptor beta clonotypes differed largely between individual patients.

The receptor was derived from a man aged 50 to 59 with non-small cell lung cancer. Material: lung tumor tissue. The V gene is TRBV27, the J gene TRBJ2-1, with TRBD1 identical over 7 bases. In DNA, the CDR3 is TGTGCCAGCAGTTTATACGGGACAGCTTACAATGAGCAGTTCTTC. It yields the protein CASSLYGTAYNEQFF.